A single sample gave rise to the 12 T cell receptor beta chains below, sequenced in a study of PD-1 blockade in classical Hodgkin lymphoma. The table came from immunoSEQ multiplex PCR; TCRdb's copy has only in-frame clones and leaves some out. The sample records over 5,500 clones, around 73% being singletons. Described time point: cycle 4 day 1 (C4D1), after less than seven weeks of nivolumab. Each and every patient relapsed after autologous stem cell transplantation, and patients got differing brentuximab vedotin exposure. Thawed PBMCs were the source of CD8+ T cells, obtained through magnetic negative selection. This sample comprised CD8+ T cells from blood, obtained before the fourth cycle of nivolumab. The receptors were gathered from a human donor with classical Hodgkin lymphoma.

The CDR3 region has the DNA TGTGCCAGCAGCCAAGTTACAGGCACAGATACGCAGTATTTT. Protein: CASSQVTGTDTQYF. This chain connects TRBV4-2 to TRBJ2-3, with D uncertain. This CDR3 is 14 amino acids long. V lost 1 base and J 1 base, leaving 6 bases between the germline ends. Germline lookup yields CDR1 LGHNA and CDR2 YNFKEQ.

The rearrangement uses TRBV7-3 and TRBJ2-3; the match to TRBD1 covers 7 bases. This CDR3 comprises 15 residues. Germline V gene lookup returns CDR1 SGHTA and CDR2 FQGTGA. The ends lost 7 bases at V and 2 bases at J; junction bases unmatched: 9. The CDR3 here is CASKVRGQATDTQYF. The CDR3 DNA follows: TGTGCCAGCAAAGTTCGCGGACAGGCCACAGATACGCAGTATTTT.

The CDR3: CASSLSAGGYEQYF. CDR3 coding DNA: TGTGCCAGCAGTTTATCAGCGGGAGGCTACGAGCAGTACTTC. The gene calls are TRBV27 and TRBJ2-7; 9 bases align to TRBD2. The CDR3 length is 14 residues. Looked up from germline, CDR1 is MNHEY and CDR2 is SMNVEV (reference sequence). Trimming took 0 bases from V and 3 from J; bases not matched to a gene: 0.

The chain joins TRBV9 to TRBJ2-7; 7 positions match TRBD1. Germline V gene data show CDR1 as SGDLS and CDR2 as YYNGEE. With 5 bases clipped from V and 3 bases from J, the junction kept 11 bases outside the gene matches. The CDR3 contains 15 residues. The CDR3 protein is CASSQGVSRLYEQYF. Written as DNA, the CDR3 is TGTGCCAGCAGTCAGGGGGTGTCCCGTCTCTACGAGCAGTACTTC.

V and J are TRBV6-1 and TRBJ2-1; D call uncertain. The ends were cut back, 7 bases at V and 9 bases at J, with 10 bases in the middle. The CDR3 loop spans 11 amino acids. Germline V gene data show CDR1 as MNHNS and CDR2 as SASEGT. The CDR3 here is CASTWVVEQFF. The CDR3 DNA follows: TGTGCCAGCACCTGGGTCGTTGAGCAGTTCTTC.

The gene calls are TRBV27 and TRBJ1-2; possibly TRBD1 for D (5 bases). CDR1 and CDR2 (germline): MNHEY, SMNVEV (reference sequence). V lost 5 bases, J lost 8 bases, and 24 bases lay in between. CDR3 length: 16 amino acids. CDR3 sequence: CASSPDGQGPLIGYTF. The CDR3 coding sequence is TGTGCCAGCAGTCCAGACGGCCAGGGCCCATTAATCGGCTACACCTTC.

By share, this clone ranks as medium-sized (0.01 to 0.1%). V and J are TRBV7-3 and TRBJ2-1; 14 nucleotides line up with TRBD2. There are 18 residues in the CDR3. With V trimmed by 1 base and J by 6 bases, 8 bases remained unmatched. Germline V CDR1 and CDR2: SGHTA, FQGTGA. The CDR3 is CASSLIVLGTSGGNEQFF. CDR3 coding DNA: TGTGCCAGCAGCTTAATTGTCTTAGGGACTAGCGGGGGCAATGAGCAGTTCTTC.

The chain recombines TRBV19 with TRBJ1-5, with D unclear. The CDR3 sequence is 15 residues long. The V gene lost 3 bases and the J gene lost 4 bases, with 13 bases spanning the gap. From germline, CDR1 is LNHDA and CDR2 SQIVND (reference sequence). CDR3 nucleotide sequence: TGTGCCAGTAGTATCGGTTGGGGAGCGAATCAGCCCCAGCATTTT. This translates into CASSIGWGANQPQHF.

This clone has a handful of counts. A junction boundary mismatches the germline segment, possibly from a read error. The chain carries TRBV2 and TRBJ2-4, with no clear D. CDR1 and CDR2 from the germline V gene are SNHLY and FYNNEI. This CDR3 region has 11 residues. The CDR3 region is CASSDGASASF. The CDR3 coding sequence is TGTGCCAGCAGTGACGGAGCCTCGGCCTCTTTC. The full variable domain, with the rest looked up from reference TRBV2 and TRBJ2-4, is EPEVTQTPSHQVTQMGQEVILRCVPISNHLYFYWYRQILGQKVEFLVSFYNNEISEKSEIFDDQFSVERPDGSNFTLKIRSTKLEDSAMYFCASSDGASASFGAGTRLSVL.

This clone has more than one count but fewer than ten. J is TRBJ1-1 and V is TRBV28, with D unresolved. V was cut by 2 bases and J by 1 base, with 8 bases left in between. Germline V gene lookup returns CDR1 MDHEN and CDR2 SYDVKM. This CDR3 is 14 amino acids long. CDR3 region: CASSLSLGNTEAFF. DNA of the CDR3: TGTGCCAGCAGTTTAAGTTTGGGGAACACTGAAGCTTTCTTT.

The chain has TRBV6-5 and TRBJ2-3; D possibly corresponds to TRBD1 (6 bases). V lost 1 base and J lost 0, with 11 bases in between. Per the germline V gene, CDR1 is MNHEY and CDR2 is SVGAGI. The CDR3 has 16 amino acids. This CDR3 is CASSYFRDKSTDTQYF. DNA for the CDR3: TGTGCCAGCAGTTACTTCCGGGACAAAAGCACAGATACGCAGTATTTT.

The genes are TRBV6-5 and TRBJ1-5; D uncertain. The germline V gene has CDR1 MNHEY and CDR2 SVGAGI. The germline V and J ends were trimmed by 5 bases and 3 bases, with 11 bases remaining between them. This CDR3 is 14 amino acids long. The DNA for the CDR3 is TGTGCCAGCAGTGAAGTCCGGTACAATCAGCCCCAGCATTTT. It codes for CASSEVRYNQPQHF.